The 21 T cell receptor beta chains in this list originate from one sample, sequenced in a study of OX40 agonist ivuxolimab in advanced cancers. Profiling relied on immunoSEQ multiplex PCR, and the TCRdb table lists in-frame clones only, not all of them. The table has 45,000 or so clones, approximately 86% seen once. This material consisted of CD4+ or CD8+ T cells sorted from blood, taken in a trial of the OX40 agonist ivuxolimab. The receptors were sampled from an adult with an advanced solid tumor such as melanoma, head and neck, liver or kidney cancer.

V and J are TRBV27 and TRBJ2-1; no clear D. V lost 3 bases and J lost 5, with 8 bases in between. The CDR3 totals 13 residues. Germline CDR1 reads MNHEY; CDR2 reads SMNVEV (reference sequence). The CDR3 loop is CASSFTRDNEQFF. CDR3 bases: TGTGCCAGCAGTTTTACCCGGGACAATGAGCAGTTCTTC.

This chain joins TRBV7-2 and TRBJ2-3; the D is unclear. Germline V gives CDR1 SGHTA, CDR2 FQGNSA. Trimming pared 1 base from V and 6 bases from J, leaving 5 bases between. This CDR3 region has 12 residues. CDR3 in amino acids: CASSLGLDTQYF. Here the CDR3 DNA reads TGTGCCAGCAGCTTAGGATTGGATACGCAGTATTTT. The entire variable domain, with the rest obtained from reference TRBV7-2 and TRBJ2-3, is as follows: GAGVSQSPSNKVTEKGKDVELRCDPISGHTALYWYRQSLGQGLEFLIYFQGNSAPDKSGLPSDRFSAERTGGSVSTLTIQRTQQEDSAVYLCASSLGLDTQYFGPGTRLTVL.

The DNA of the CDR3 is TGTGCCAGCAGCCCACAGGGCGATGAGCAGTTCTTC. It is translated as CASSPQGDEQFF. The chain couples TRBV11-2 to TRBJ2-1; TRBD1 might be the D (6 bases). This CDR3 region has 12 residues. Germline loops: CDR1 SGHAT, CDR2 FQNNGV. Between the trimmed V and J ends, which lost 5 bases and 8 bases, there was a span of 10 bases.

The V call is TRBV28, the J call TRBJ2-7; D is unclear. CDR1 and CDR2 from the germline V gene are MDHEN and SYDVKM. The CDR3 has 19 amino acids. V gave up 2 bases and J gave up 3 bases, with 26 bases separating them. The CDR3 DNA sequence: TGTGCCAGCAGTTTACCAAATCCCGTTACGCCCGGACGCCGCTACGAGCAGTACTTC. It is translated as CASSLPNPVTPGRRYEQYF.

The chain carries TRBV15 and TRBJ1-3; 9 nucleotides align to TRBD1. V lost 3 bases and J lost 0; bases outside the gene matches: 12. This CDR3 has 19 residues. The V gene's germline CDR1 is LNHNV and CDR2 YYDKDF (reference sequence). The CDR3 region is CATSSKEAGQGYSGNTIYF. The CDR3 DNA reads as TGTGCCACCAGCAGCAAAGAAGCGGGACAGGGTTACTCTGGAAACACCATATATTTT.

The CDR3 nucleotides are TGTGCCAGCAGTTTAATCCTAGCGGGTTACAATGAGCAGTTCTTC. This codes for CASSLILAGYNEQFF. J is TRBJ2-1 and V is TRBV27; TRBD2 agrees at 8 bases. Germline V gene sequence: CDR1 MNHEY, CDR2 SMNVEV (reference sequence). The CDR3 has 15 amino acids. Trimming cost V 2 bases and J 4 bases; bases outside gene matches: 4.

V and J are TRBV7-2 and TRBJ1-6, with a weak D call TRBD1 (6 bases). This CDR3 comprises 16 residues. Trimming shortened V by 5 bases and J by 4 bases, and 15 bases separated the two germline ends. The germline CDR1 and CDR2 sequences are SGHTA and FQGNSA. The CDR3 protein is CASSGPRTEYNSPLHF. CDR3 in DNA: TGTGCCAGCAGCGGCCCACGGACAGAGTATAATTCACCCCTCCACTTT.

V is TRBV6-5 and J is TRBJ1-2, with no clear D. CDR3 length equals 16 residues. Per the germline V gene, CDR1 is MNHEY and CDR2 is SVGAGI. V lost 3 bases and J lost 8, with 22 bases in between. This chain's CDR3 is CASSYSGRYPVGGYTF. Here the CDR3 DNA reads TGTGCCAGCAGTTATTCCGGACGTTACCCCGTCGGGGGCTACACCTTC.

This clone has more than one count but fewer than ten. The CDR3 is CASSSGQSYEQYF. Here the CDR3 DNA reads TGTGCCAGCAGCTCGGGACAGTCCTACGAGCAGTACTTC. The V and J genes are TRBV7-3 and TRBJ2-7; 7 bases line up with TRBD1. CDR3 size: 13 residues. Trimming took 4 bases from V and 1 from J; bases not matched to a gene: 1. Germline CDR1 SGHTA, CDR2 FQGTGA.

This chain connects TRBV5-4 to TRBJ1-6; 8 bases are a match to TRBD1. The CDR3 contains 14 residues. Germline CDR1 and CDR2: SGHNT and YYREEE (reference sequence). The V segment lost 2 bases and the J segment 8 bases; nucleotides outside the gene matches: 3. CDR3 loop: CASSLTGGDSPLHF. In DNA, the CDR3 is TGTGCCAGCAGCTTAACAGGGGGGGATTCACCCCTCCACTTT.

The chain uses TRBV28 and TRBJ1-2; unclear D gene. The CDR3 totals 15 residues. Germline V gives CDR1 MDHEN, CDR2 SYDVKM. Between the trimmed V and J ends, which lost 7 bases and 0 bases, there was a span of 15 bases. For the CDR3, the DNA is TGTGCCAGCACCCCACCGTATTCAGCTAACTATGGCTACACCTTC. It codes for CASTPPYSANYGYTF.

This clone was detected once. The chain combines TRBV19 with TRBJ2-1; D remains ambiguous. V gave up 5 bases and J gave up 4 bases, with 6 bases separating them. CDR3 length: 12 amino acids. Germline CDR1 reads LNHDA; CDR2 reads SQIVND (reference sequence). CDR3 DNA: TGTGCCAGTAGTCGACGTTACAATGAGCAGTTCTTC. It translates to CASSRRYNEQFF.

J is TRBJ2-7 and V is TRBV28, with D possibly being TRBD2 (5 bases). The CDR3 consists of 11 residues. Per the germline V gene, CDR1 is MDHEN and CDR2 is SYDVKM. The V end lost 1 base, the J end lost 13 bases, and 11 bases lay between the germline ends. In DNA form, the CDR3 reads TGTGCCAGCAGTTTATCAGCCAGGACTTACTTC. Translation: CASSLSARTYF.

This clone qualifies as medium-sized. V is TRBV9 and J is TRBJ2-1, with D perhaps matching TRBD2 (5 bases). V lost 0 bases and J lost 9, with 7 bases in between. The CDR3 extends over 12 amino acids. Per germline, CDR1 SGDLS and CDR2 YYNGEE. CDR3 region: CASSVVGVEQFF. For the CDR3, the DNA is TGTGCCAGCAGCGTAGTCGGGGTTGAGCAGTTCTTC.

The V and J genes are TRBV4-2 and TRBJ2-1; D may match TRBD1 or TRBD2 (5 bases each). The V gene's germline CDR1 is LGHNA and CDR2 YNFKEQ. Trimming shortened V by 3 bases and J by 1 base, and 7 bases separated the two germline ends. The CDR3 runs to 14 residues. CDR3 nucleotides: TGTGCCAGCAGCCAGGGGGATTCCTACAATGAGCAGTTCTTC. Amino acids: CASSQGDSYNEQFF.

This clone has only one observation. Other DNA sequences in this specimen translate into the identical CDR3. This chain joins TRBV27 and TRBJ1-6; no firm D call. Looked up from germline, CDR1 is MNHEY and CDR2 is SMNVEV (reference sequence). V was trimmed by 7 bases and J by 0 bases, leaving 7 bases between them. The CDR3 totals 14 residues. CDR3 protein: CASKWSSYNSPLHF. CDR3 DNA: TGTGCCAGCAAATGGAGCTCCTATAATTCACCCCTCCACTTT.

The gene calls are TRBV14 and TRBJ2-3; 8 bases are a match to TRBD2. The CDR3 consists of 15 residues. V gave up 5 bases and J gave up 5 bases; unmatched junction bases: 9. Germline V lookup: CDR1 SGHDN, CDR2 FVKESK. This CDR3 reads CASSDGSGSGDTQYF. In DNA form, the CDR3 reads TGTGCCAGCAGCGACGGGAGCGGGAGCGGAGATACGCAGTATTTT.

This chain links TRBV4-1 with TRBJ2-7; the match to TRBD2 covers 9 bases. The CDR3 loop spans 16 amino acids. The germline V gene encodes CDR1 MGHRA and CDR2 YSYEKL. V lost 4 bases and J lost 2; bases outside the gene matches: 9. This CDR3 is CASSPRPLAGTYEQYF. The CDR3 coding sequence is TGCGCCAGCAGCCCCCGCCCCCTAGCGGGGACCTACGAGCAGTACTTC.

This rearrangement joins TRBV9 to TRBJ1-2, with 9 bases identical to TRBD1. Germline V gene sequence: CDR1 SGDLS, CDR2 YYNGEE. V lost 2 bases to trimming and J lost 4 bases; unmatched junction nucleotides: 3. The CDR3 is 14 amino acids. DNA of the CDR3: TGTGCCAGCAGCGTGGGGACAGGGAGCTATGGCTACACCTTC. It specifies CASSVGTGSYGYTF.

J is TRBJ1-1 and V is TRBV7-6; 7 bases are a match to TRBD1. The CDR3 has 17 residues. Germline V gives CDR1 SGHVS, CDR2 FNYEAQ. V shed 3 bases and J 1 base; nucleotides not matched to a gene: 11. The CDR3: CASSFGLGRGKNTEAFF. The CDR3 nucleotides read TGTGCCAGCAGCTTTGGATTGGGCAGGGGGAAGAACACTGAAGCTTTCTTT.

The V and J genes are TRBV6-5 and TRBJ2-7, with 14 bases fitting TRBD2. Germline-derived CDR1 and CDR2 are MNHEY and SVGAGI. This CDR3 is 16 amino acids long. Trimming cost V 2 bases and J 1 base; bases outside gene matches: 1. The CDR3 sequence: CASSYGTSGSSYEQYF. Written as DNA, the CDR3 is TGTGCCAGCAGTTACGGGACTAGCGGGAGTTCCTACGAGCAGTACTTC.